A single sample is the source of the 8 T cell receptor beta chains below, sequenced in a study of post-analysis software for immune sequencing data. Study-wide results and caveats: In patients, TRBV5-6, TRBV5-1 and TRBV20-1 belonged to roughly 5 TRBV segments found more frequently than in controls.

No antigen has been identified for these receptors. Incorporated into the TCR beta cDNA libraries were unique molecular identifiers, which served to reduce PCR and sequencing biases. TCRdb recomputed calls from the PCR reads with MiXCR, one row per CDR3 protein. The table records about 260,000 distinct CDR3 sequences, 30% to 45% of them present only once. Sequenced input: blood. These receptor sequences come from a girl aged 10-17 years with multiple sclerosis.

This clonotype appeared many times. The chain carries TRBV27 and TRBJ2-5; D might be TRBD1 (6 bases). The V end was cut by 6 bases, the J end by 5 bases, with 13 bases between. Germline V gene sequence: CDR1 MNHEY, CDR2 SMNVEV (reference sequence). The CDR3 is 13 amino acids. CDR3 nucleotide sequence: TGTGCCAGCAGCCCGACAGGCGCGGAGACCCAGTACTTC. Protein sequence: CASSPTGAETQYF.

This clonotype was recorded once. This chain uses TRBV20-1 with TRBJ2-7; D may correspond to TRBD1 or TRBD2 (6 bases each). The V gene's germline CDR1 is DFQATT and CDR2 SNEGSKA (reference sequence). V lost 2 bases and J 3 bases, leaving 11 bases between the germline ends. CDR3 length: 13 residues. CDR3 bases: TGCAGTGCTAGATCAGGGGAGGACTACGAGCAGTACTTC. This gives the protein CSARSGEDYEQYF.

In its sample, this clonotype was seen many times. The gene calls are TRBV20-1 and TRBJ2-5; maybe TRBD1 (6 bases). The CDR3 has 12 amino acids. Germline-derived CDR1 and CDR2 are DFQATT and SNEGSKA (reference sequence). V shed 6 bases and J shed 5 bases, with 13 bases lying between them. CDR3 nucleotides: TGCAGTGCGACCCGGGACACTGAGACCCAGTACTTC. Encoded protein: CSATRDTETQYF.

This clonotype has a count of ten or more. The chain's CDR3 is CASSFDPNTGELFF. The CDR3 region has the DNA TGCGCCAGCAGCTTCGACCCGAACACCGGGGAGCTGTTTTTT. The V call is TRBV5-1, the J call TRBJ2-2; D remains unclear. Trimming took 2 bases from V and 0 from J, leaving 5 bases between them. This CDR3 region has 14 residues. Germline CDR1 SGHRS, CDR2 YFSETQ.

The chain has TRBV11-2 and TRBJ2-1; no clear D gene. The V gene's germline CDR1 is SGHAT and CDR2 FQNNGV. The length of the CDR3 is 16 residues. Trimming took off 5 bases at V and 5 bases at J, with 19 bases between the two ends. The CDR3 protein is CASSLHLELVNNEQFF. The CDR3 DNA is TGTGCCAGCAGCCTCCACCTAGAACTTGTAAACAATGAGCAGTTCTTC.

This clonotype was counted a few times. The rearrangement joins TRBV28 to TRBJ2-1, with 10 nucleotides matching TRBD1. The CDR3 is made up of 17 amino acids. V lost 4 bases to trimming and J lost 2 bases; unmatched junction nucleotides: 8. Per germline, CDR1 MDHEN and CDR2 SYDVKM. The CDR3 DNA reads as TGTGCCAGCAGTTCTCCGGGACAGGGGCGCGCCTACAATGAGCAGTTCTTC. Translated, it gives CASSSPGQGRAYNEQFF.

This rearrangement joins TRBV5-1 to TRBJ1-4, with D perhaps TRBD1 (5 bases). Germline CDR1 is SGHRS and CDR2 is YFSETQ. CDR3 length: 15 residues. The ends were cut back, 5 bases at V and 1 base at J, with 12 bases in the middle. CDR3 region: CASRLGGVTNEKLFF. In DNA, the CDR3 is TGCGCCAGCAGACTCGGGGGAGTAACTAATGAAAAACTGTTTTTT.

This clonotype was picked up a small number of times. The V and J genes are TRBV19 and TRBJ1-5; D unclear. This CDR3 is built from 15 residues. Germline lookup yields CDR1 LNHDA and CDR2 SQIVND (reference sequence). V lost 7 bases, J lost 2 bases, and 15 bases lay in between. The CDR3 region is CASTTYGRGNQPQHF. CDR3 nucleotide sequence: TGTGCCAGTACAACCTACGGCCGGGGCAATCAGCCCCAGCATTTT.